Reported below is one T cell receptor (beta chain). No cognate antigen has been identified for it. Base qualities were left out, and no much larger clone turns up one base away. The sample comes from a study of cytomegalovirus exposure and HLA in healthy donors (dated by TCRdb to the late 2010s). Notes on the research overall: According to an earlier analysis of several hundred of the donors, 150 million to 200 million T cells yielded roughly 100 million unique TCR beta sequences and less than 300 Gb of sequence data. An early release that covered about 600 HLA-typed donors contained about 290 gigabases of sequencing data and about 84 million unique TCR sequences. Among the roughly 430 genotyped donors, approximately 77% belonged to the genetic ancestry cluster associated with self-reported Caucasian donors. The study aimed to test whether signatures of past pathogen exposure could be identified by cataloging public T cell receptors. Using immunosequencing, the study profiled T cell repertoires from approximately 700 subjects and related those repertoires to cytomegalovirus serostatus. Along with the approximately 700-subject first cohort, a separate validation cohort of over a hundred different subjects was used. To predict cytomegalovirus infection status, the study brought together high-throughput TCR immunosequencing, statistical association of individual TCRs with disease status, and machine learning. A later analysis re-analyzed previously published TCR beta repertoires from several hundred donors and added high-resolution HLA genotyping to study TCR occurrence patterns. Rather than drawing on any new phenotypic data, the later analysis identified candidate immune exposures from TCR beta sequences and the way those sequences occurred across donors. To decide whether each TCR beta V gene segment behaved as functional or pseudogenic, an earlier analysis of approximately 620 of the donors relied on high-throughput TCR beta sequencing. Alongside the repertoire data, information on donor age, sex, ethnicity and CMV serostatus was compiled. A later genetic analysis took genome-wide SNP genotypes for about 55% of the 666 donors and used that subset as a discovery cohort. All discovery cohort repertoires had been generated on a single sequencing platform. Both class I and class II loci were covered by HLA typing, at four-digit resolution. Typing coverage differed by locus: A, B, C, DRB1 and DQB1 were typed in roughly 620-640 donors, DQA1 in about 510, DPA1 in roughly 590, and DPB1 in 450 to 490. Five DR-DQ haplotypes were handled as single units for association and clustering, since linkage in the cohort was strong. Among some 410 genotyped donors of the cohort, an average of approximately 240,000 unique TCR beta nucleotide sequences was sequenced per donor, of which about 20% were non-productive. Overall study outcomes, separate from this receptor: Because HLA typing was missing for some donors at each locus, association tests included only the typed subset. Linkage disequilibrium might explain the correlated functional status among segregating V segments, but an unknown experimental factor could not be excluded. In an earlier analysis of approximately 590 of the donors, most TCR beta V segments appeared in productive rearrangements about 90% or about 30% of the time, broadly matching IMGT annotations. The classifier was reported to diagnose cytomegalovirus status with high specificity and sensitivity in both the original and validation cohorts. In vitro tests confirmed that a few of the cytomegalovirus-associated TCR beta chains recognize cytomegalovirus antigens. While some public TCRs were present in many individuals, most TCR sequences turned up only very rarely across donors. Roughly uniform sequencing depth across donors was assumed in presence/absence analyses, although this assumption may not hold. Because counts were too low, seventeen rarely observed V segments, including chromosome 9 orphons, were excluded from the earlier analysis of around 640 of the donors. CMV serostatus was the only immune exposure information available for the cohort. Assigning TCR associations to individual alleles was difficult when HLA alleles, especially DR and DQ, strongly co-occurred. According to a later genetic analysis, donors in an Asian-associated ancestry cluster had fewer N-insertions in productive TCRs than the approximately 630-donor mean. An association between a missense DCLRE1C variant and V-gene and J-gene trimming of TCR beta chains was found in a later genetic analysis and replicated in an independent cohort. This cohort had only TCR beta chains sequenced, and the lack of alpha or paired-chain data limited which features could be detected. In a later analysis, the rate of TCR association differed among HLA loci, with DRB1 alleles having the most associated TCRs and HLA-C alleles having the fewest. A cluster of highly shared sequence variants was judged likely to represent a technical artifact of the sequencing pipeline. In a later analysis, most CMV-associated TCR beta chains were found to appear HLA-restricted, with HLA associations seemingly driven largely by CMV exposure. A further reported finding was that TCR beta sequences accurately predicted the HLA-A and HLA-B alleles for most subjects in the first cohort. A later analysis reported that several top co-occurrence clusters appeared linked to parvovirus B19, influenza, CMV and Epstein-Barr virus. The study gave a list of some 150 TCR beta chains associated with cytomegalovirus. In a later analysis, HLA-associated TCR beta chains were found to be more clonally expanded and to have lower generation probabilities than equally common non-associated chains. The authors suggested that the approach could potentially be extended to other disease states and immunological phenotypes. A later analysis associated about 17,000 TCR beta sequences with specific HLA alleles at a false discovery rate of 0.05.

The cohort consisted of fewer than 700 healthy bone marrow donors. All cohort members were sampled while nominally healthy, although unrecorded immune exposures were likely present. The donor was CMV seropositive and was included in the group of 289 seropositive cohort members. A peripheral blood sample was provided by each donor, and peripheral blood mononuclear cells were used for TCR beta sequencing. Genomic DNA was extracted from the blood cell samples with the Qiagen DNeasy Blood Extraction Kit. The library came from the immunoSEQ multiplex PCR assay. For the multiplex PCR, a mixture combining 60 forward primers for TCR Vbeta segments and 13 reverse primers for TCR Jbeta segments was used. The CDR3 region of rearranged TCR beta genes was amplified from genomic DNA by a multiplex PCR assay. Amplified TCR beta libraries were sequenced as 87-base-pair reads on the Illumina HiSeq System. Per the original workflow: In a later analysis, some 80 million unique TCR beta chains were counted across the roughly 700 repertoires, and roughly 11 million of these chains were shared by at least two donors. To remove PCR and sequencing errors, raw reads were error-corrected and collapsed into unique sequences using a nearest-neighbor algorithm that merged closely related sequences. V, D and J gene segments were assigned by aligning CDR3 sequences to IMGT reference sequences. For a sequence to be retained, a match of at least six nucleotides was required to both a V gene segment and a J gene segment. Rearrangements were called productive when the CDR3 lacked stop codons and stayed in frame with V and J; all others were non-productive. CDR3 was defined by IMGT convention, running from the second conserved V-encoded cysteine to the conserved J-encoded phenylalanine. The earlier analysis of a few hundred of the donors excluded any sequence lacking an unambiguous match to a single V gene segment. In an earlier analysis of approximately 550 of the donors, V segments were called functional above 56.7% productive rearrangements and were called segregating when the between-donor standard deviation exceeded 5%. A statistical classification framework was built for diagnosing cytomegalovirus status from the catalog of TCR beta chain sequences. V and J gene assignment, in a later analysis, came from comparing TCR nucleotide sequences with IMGT/GENE-DB human TR gene sequences. The TCRdist pipeline was used in a later analysis to assign CDR3 sequences and most-parsimonious VDJ recombination scenarios. In a later analysis, each TCR beta chain was defined by its CDR3 amino acid sequence together with its V-gene family, and reads without a unique V-gene family were excluded. A later analysis removed roughly 590 highly shared, low-generation-probability nucleotide sequences to deal with suspected cross-contamination and a sequencing artifact. In a later analysis, a clonal expansion index was calculated for each public chain from normalized within-repertoire ranks of inferred template counts. A later analysis computed generation probabilities with a VDJ recombination model fitted to out-of-frame rearrangements, and checked the results against IGoR. A later analysis scored TCR-TCR, TCR-HLA and TCR-CMV co-occurrence with hypergeometric tests, applying a repertoire-size bias correction to TCR pairs. To estimate false discovery rates, a later analysis permuted the HLA or CMV assignments 20 times. A later analysis grouped co-occurring TCRs with DBSCAN, adding TCRdist sequence similarity when clustering within HLA-allele-positive subsets. For co-occurrence clustering, repertoires with fewer than 30,000 or more than 120,000 public chains were excluded, along with roughly five repertoires with anomalous nucleotide sharing. Here the immuneACCESS table is served through TCRdb, limited to in-frame sequences with V and J called. Missing clones are a known gap in these copies; in checked studies unresolved V genes cover under half, and the rest lacks a known reason. The V and J calls and clone size were taken over from that table, and D and trimming were inferred from the DNA. Here the sample has more than 150,000 clones; about three quarters occur a single time. The ten biggest clones cover around 7% of the sample.

The sample consisted of PBMCs. The sequence was obtained from a woman aged 40 to 50 in good health and CMV-seropositive.

The nucleotide sequence is TGCGCCAGCAGCAAGACAGGGACAGGGCGAGAAGAGACCCAGTACTTC. It codes for CASSKTGTGREETQYF. The rearrangement joined TRBV5-1 to TRBJ2-5; TRBD1 aligns with 9 central bases. There are 16 amino acids in the CDR3, from cysteine to phenylalanine inclusive. The CDR3 DNA has 48 bases and is translated from base 1. Germline trimming: 4 bases from V, 3 bases from J; junction bases outside gene matches: 10. Looking up the germline V gene yields CDR1 SGHRS and CDR2 YFSETQ.